This T cell receptor (beta chain) appears in the sequencing data of a study of shared clonotypes between healthy human individuals. Study findings and constraints: Generally, estimated richness proved larger in naive subsets than it did in memory subsets.

Each of the donors was a healthy adult who was HIV-negative and had not had a recent acute infection or vaccination. Details on this clone: As yet, its antigen is unknown. The sample contains more than one DNA sequence encoding this CDR3.

The method was immunoSEQ multiplex PCR; TCRdb's version includes in-frame clones alone and lacks a portion of them. This repertoire shows some 2,500,000 clones, roughly 90% found once; its top ten account for about 0.36%. The receptor was isolated from a man in his late teens or twenties in good health. Some clones in this sample may be carry-over from other donors' samples. The sequencing sample was made of naive CD4+ T cells from PBMCs. Sample subset: CD45RA+ positively selected.

The CDR3 reads CASSSQETQYF. CDR3 nucleotide sequence: TGTGCCAGCAGCTCCCAAGAGACCCAGTACTTC. The J gene is TRBJ2-5, the V gene TRBV5-6; D gene ambiguous. The V and J ends lost 3 bases and 1 base respectively, with 1 base between them. Germline V gene sequence: CDR1 SGHDT, CDR2 YYEEEE. The CDR3 is 11 residues long.